The T cell receptor beta chain described here comes from a study of blood T cell repertoires in COVID-19. Across the study: Samples representing acute and convalescent COVID-19 were sourced from the United States, Italy and Spain. PBMCs, B-cell-depleted T cells, or T cells provided the cDNA or gDNA that made up the material.

The assay was immunoSEQ multiplex PCR, and TCRdb's table has in-frame clones only and misses some. This sample has some 290,000 clones, with around four fifths found just once. V lost 4 bases, J lost 3 bases, and 6 bases stayed unmatched. The CDR3 consists of 15 residues. CDR1 and CDR2 (germline): KGHSH, LQKENI. The chain recombines TRBV18 with TRBJ2-3; 8 bases agree with TRBD1. The sequence derives from a man aged 60 to 75 who had recovered from COVID-19. What was sequenced was peripheral blood. The CDR3 DNA follows: TGTGCCAGCTCACGAGGACAGGGACCTACAGATACGCAGTATTTT. Translating it yields CASSRGQGPTDTQYF.